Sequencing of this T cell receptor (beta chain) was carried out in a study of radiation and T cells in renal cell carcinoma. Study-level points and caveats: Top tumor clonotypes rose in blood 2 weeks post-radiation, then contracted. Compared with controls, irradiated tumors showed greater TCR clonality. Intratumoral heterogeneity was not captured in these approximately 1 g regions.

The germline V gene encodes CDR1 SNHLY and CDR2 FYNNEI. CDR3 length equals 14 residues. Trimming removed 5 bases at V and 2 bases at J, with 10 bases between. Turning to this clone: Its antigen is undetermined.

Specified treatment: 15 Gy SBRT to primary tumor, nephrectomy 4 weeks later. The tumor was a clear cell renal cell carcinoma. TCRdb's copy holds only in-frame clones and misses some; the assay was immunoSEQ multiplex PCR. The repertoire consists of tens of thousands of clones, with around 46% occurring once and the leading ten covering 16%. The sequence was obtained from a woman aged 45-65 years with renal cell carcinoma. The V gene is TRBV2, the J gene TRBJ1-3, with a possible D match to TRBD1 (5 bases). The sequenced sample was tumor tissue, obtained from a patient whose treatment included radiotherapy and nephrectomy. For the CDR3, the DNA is TGTGCCAGCAGTCTAACAGGTCCTGGAAACACCATATATTTT. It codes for CASSLTGPGNTIYF.